Presented here are 14 T cell receptor beta chains from one specimen sequenced in a study of blood T cell repertoires in COVID-19. Using immunoSEQ multiplex PCR, the repertoire was profiled, and TCRdb retains in-frame clones only, with some absent. The table lists around 120,000 clones, over 75% of them singletons. The sequencing sample was made of peripheral blood. Receptors originate from a human donor with active COVID-19. The donor label of this sample is uncertain.

V gene TRBV14 combines with J gene TRBJ2-7, with D tentatively TRBD2 (6 bases). The CDR3 extends over 13 amino acids. The germline CDR1 and CDR2 sequences are SGHDN and FVKESK. V was clipped by 1 base and J by 7 bases, with 11 bases between them. CDR3 nucleotide sequence: TGTGCCAGCAGCCAAGTTCTGGAGGGGGAGCAGTACTTC. Protein: CASSQVLEGEQYF.

The chain has TRBV5-1 and TRBJ1-5; tentative D call: TRBD1 (6 bases). Germline V gene lookup returns CDR1 SGHRS and CDR2 YFSETQ. The length of the CDR3 is 12 residues. V was trimmed by 8 bases and J by 5 bases, leaving 11 bases between them. DNA for the CDR3: TGCGCCAGGGAAGGGGGGGATCAGCCCCAGCATTTT. It translates to CAREGGDQPQHF.

V usage is TRBV7-2 and J usage is TRBJ2-7; D gene ambiguous. The CDR3 runs 13 residues. Trimming cost V 0 bases and J 3 bases, with 6 bases left between them. Germline CDR1 SGHTA, CDR2 FQGNSA. The CDR3 nucleotides read TGTGCCAGCAGCTTAGCGCTGAGCTACGAGCAGTACTTC. It encodes CASSLALSYEQYF.

J is TRBJ2-7 and V is TRBV25-1; D is perhaps TRBD1 (6 bases). The CDR3 has 11 residues. Germline assignment: CDR1 MGHDK and CDR2 SYGVNS. V was clipped by 6 bases and J by 7 bases, with 10 bases between them. DNA of the CDR3: TGTGCCAGCAGATCTAGGGGGGAGCAGTACTTC. It encodes CASRSRGEQYF.

Turning to this clone: Different DNA sequences within this sample yield the same CDR3. V is TRBV19 and J is TRBJ2-6, with 9 bases matching TRBD1. V was clipped by 5 bases and J by 7 bases; unmatched bases: 18. Germline loops: CDR1 LNHDA, CDR2 SQIVND (reference sequence). This CDR3 is 19 amino acids long. The CDR3 spells CASSPGQGSLRVGANVLTF. CDR3 sequence (DNA): TGTGCCAGTAGTCCTGGACAGGGGAGCCTTAGAGTTGGAGCCAACGTCCTGACTTTC. The whole variable domain, filled in from reference TRBV19 and TRBJ2-6, reads DGGITQSPKYLFRKEGQNVTLSCEQNLNHDAMYWYRQDPGQGLRLIYYSQIVNDFQKGDIAEGYSVSREKKESFPLTVTSAQKNPTAFYLCASSPGQGSLRVGANVLTFGAGSRLTVL.

The chain recombines TRBV3-1 (or the pseudogene TRBV3-2) with TRBJ2-3, with D perhaps matching TRBD1 (6 bases). CDR3 length equals 15 residues. Trimming took off 1 base at V and 4 bases at J, with 12 bases between the two ends. Germline V gene lookup returns CDR1 LGHDT and CDR2 YNNKEL (reference sequence). CDR3 residues: CASSQGPGAADTQYF. The CDR3 coding sequence is TGTGCCAGCAGCCAAGGGCCAGGGGCGGCAGATACGCAGTATTTT.

This sequence joins TRBV19 and TRBJ1-3; D not certain. This CDR3 contains 15 residues. Trimming cost V 4 bases and J 4 bases, with 14 bases left between them. The germline gives CDR1 LNHDA, CDR2 SQIVND (reference sequence). DNA of the CDR3: TGTGCCAGTAGTAGCATTGGAGGTCCCGGAAACACCATATATTTT. Protein sequence: CASSSIGGPGNTIYF. Combining the CDR3 with reference TRBV19 and TRBJ1-3 gives the whole variable domain DGGITQSPKYLFRKEGQNVTLSCEQNLNHDAMYWYRQDPGQGLRLIYYSQIVNDFQKGDIAEGYSVSREKKESFPLTVTSAQKNPTAFYLCASSSIGGPGNTIYFGEGSWLTVV.

The gene calls are TRBV7-2 and TRBJ1-1; 8 bases match TRBD1. Germline CDR1 SGHTA, CDR2 FQGNSA. The CDR3 consists of 17 residues. V dropped 0 bases and J dropped 2; count of bases not matched to a gene: 8. The CDR3 DNA follows: TGTGCCAGCAGCTTAGCGACAGGGGTTGCCTATAACACTGAAGCTTTCTTT. This sequence encodes CASSLATGVAYNTEAFF.

A single count supports this clone. The chain joins TRBV20-1 to TRBJ2-3; D is perhaps TRBD2 (5 bases). The V end was cut by 1 base, the J end by 8 bases, with 7 bases between. The CDR3 totals 11 residues. Germline V gene sequence: CDR1 DFQATT, CDR2 SNEGSKA (reference sequence). The CDR3 region is CSARGSGTQYF. DNA of the CDR3: TGCAGTGCTAGAGGGAGCGGTACGCAGTATTTT.

The count of this clone is one. A much bigger clone sits one base away, suggesting this may be a read error. The same CDR3 arises from other DNA sequences in this sample as well. The chain has TRBV6-2 or TRBV6-3 and TRBJ1-1; the D gene is possibly TRBD1 (6 bases). The germline V gene encodes CDR1 MNHEY and CDR2 SVGEGT. The V and J ends lost 6 bases and 1 base respectively, with 9 bases between them. This CDR3 comprises 13 residues. The CDR3 region has the DNA TGTGCCAGCAGCCCCAGGGGGAACACTGAAGCTTTCTTT. This encodes CASSPRGNTEAFF.

The chain recombines TRBV24-1 with TRBJ2-1; the match to TRBD1 covers 7 bases. Looked up from germline, CDR1 is KGHDR and CDR2 is SFDVKD. The CDR3 extends over 13 amino acids. Trimming removed 4 bases from V and 10 bases from J; junction bases left unmatched: 6. CDR3 in amino acids: CATSDLDRIEQFF. The DNA for the CDR3 is TGTGCCACCAGTGACCTGGACAGGATCGAGCAGTTCTTC.

The chain couples TRBV29-1 to TRBJ1-5, with TRBD1 matching 11 bases. The CDR3 runs to 13 residues. The V gene's germline CDR1 is SQVTM and CDR2 ANQGSEA. The CDR3 DNA reads TGCAACTCCCGGGACAGGGGGAATCAGCCCCAGCATTTT. Protein: CNSRDRGNQPQHF.

The chain uses TRBV21-1 and TRBJ2-3; the DNA was not compared with TRBD2, the D call given in the table. TRBV21-1 is termed a pseudogene. The CDR3 sequence is 16 residues long. CDR3 coding DNA: TGTGCCAGCAGCAAAGCGGGCCTAGCGGGGACTTATACGCAGTATTTT. Protein product: CASSKAGLAGTYTQYF.

The CDR3 region has the DNA TGTGCCAGCAGTGATGGTGTAGCGGGGGGGCTGGGAGATACGCAGTATTTT. This translates into CASSDGVAGGLGDTQYF. This sequence joins TRBV2 and TRBJ2-3; 11 nucleotides line up with TRBD2. The J segment lost 5 bases and the V segment lost 3 bases, leaving 10 bases of the junction unmatched. The CDR3 is 17 amino acids. The germline V gene has CDR1 SNHLY and CDR2 FYNNEI.